The present TCR beta chain was sequenced within a study of T cells expressing NK-cell markers. Turning to the study itself: It was sorted CD3+CD56-NKG2C+, CD3+CD56+NKG2C- and CD3+CD56+NKG2C+ T cells that provided the TCR beta repertoires. One of the eight sequenced donors was seronegative, whereas the other seven were HCMV-seropositive.

Study-wide results and caveats: Where several donors were concerned, these clonotypes also led the CD3+CD56-NKG2C+ fraction.

CDR1 is LNHDA, CDR2 SQIVND, per germline (reference sequence). This CDR3 spans 21 amino acids. Comments on this clonotype: What it recognizes is unknown.

Template switching by 5'RACE with UMIs generated the TCR beta cDNA. TCRdb re-called the 5' RACE reads, yielding one record per CDR3 amino acid sequence without DNA. The listing records about 550,000 distinct CDR3 sequences. The receptor's source is a man between 18 and 35 years old in good health. The gene calls are TRBV19 and TRBJ2-1; the D call of TRBD1 rests on TCRdb alone, since no DNA is present to check it. The source material was blood T cells: a sorted CD56 or NKG2C T cell subset, CD4+ or CD8+ T cells, or bulk PBMC T cells (not recorded which). The CDR3: CASSIVPGQSPSAVYYSEQFF.